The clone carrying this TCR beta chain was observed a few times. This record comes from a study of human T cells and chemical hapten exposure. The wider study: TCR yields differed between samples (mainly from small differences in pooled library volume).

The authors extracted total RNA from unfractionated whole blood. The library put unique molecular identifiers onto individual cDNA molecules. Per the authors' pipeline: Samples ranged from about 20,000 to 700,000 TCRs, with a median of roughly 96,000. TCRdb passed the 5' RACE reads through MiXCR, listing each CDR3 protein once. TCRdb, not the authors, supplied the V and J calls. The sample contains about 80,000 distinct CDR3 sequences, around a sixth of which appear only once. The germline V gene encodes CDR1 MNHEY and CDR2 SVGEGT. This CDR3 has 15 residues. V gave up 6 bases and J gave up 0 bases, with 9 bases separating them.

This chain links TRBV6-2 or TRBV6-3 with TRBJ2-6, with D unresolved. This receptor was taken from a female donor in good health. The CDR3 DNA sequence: TGTGCCAGCAGCCAAGATCCCTCTGGGGCCAACGTCCTGACTTTC. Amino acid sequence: CASSQDPSGANVLTF.